Each of the 18 T cell receptor beta chains below was sequenced from the same sample in a study of shared clonotypes between healthy human individuals. Libraries were prepared by immunoSEQ multiplex PCR; TCRdb keeps only in-frame clonotypes and omits some of them. The data hold roughly 2.2 million clones, with about 92% observed a single time. Sequenced: naive CD4+ T cells from PBMCs. Subset meaning: CD45RA+ positively selected. The receptors here all came from a man between 18 and 35 years old in good health. Some clones in this sample may be carry-over from other donors' samples.

The chain joins TRBV7-6 to TRBJ1-1; D is unclear. Trimming took 5 bases from V and 5 from J, leaving 6 bases between them. Germline V CDR1 and CDR2: SGHVS, FNYEAQ. The CDR3 runs 11 residues. The CDR3 DNA sequence: TGTGCCAGCAGCCCCTTAACTGAAGCTTTCTTT. It specifies CASSPLTEAFF. Looking up the rest from reference TRBV7-6 and TRBJ1-1 gives the full variable domain: GAGVSQSPRYKVTKRGQDVALRCDPISGHVSLYWYRQALGQGPEFLTYFNYEAQQDKSGLPNDRFSAERPEGSISTLTIQRTEQRDSAMYRCASSPLTEAFFGQGTRLTVV.

In regard to this clone: Other DNA sequences in the sample encode the same CDR3. This rearrangement joins TRBV19 to TRBJ1-5; possibly TRBD1 for D (5 bases). The germline gives CDR1 LNHDA, CDR2 SQIVND (reference sequence). CDR3 length: 14 residues. V lost 6 bases and J lost 3, with 12 bases in between. CDR3 region: CASSPGRINQPQHF. For the CDR3, the DNA is TGTGCCAGTAGCCCGGGACGGATCAATCAGCCCCAGCATTTT.

This chain links TRBV6-5 with TRBJ1-1; no clear D. The germline CDR1 and CDR2 sequences are MNHEY and SVGAGI. Trimming left V 2 bases short and J 5 bases short, with 15 bases between. The CDR3 runs to 15 residues. This CDR3 is CASSYPRGGRTEAFF. In DNA form, the CDR3 reads TGTGCCAGCAGTTACCCCCGGGGAGGGAGAACTGAAGCTTTCTTT.

The chain is built from TRBV15 and TRBJ2-7, with D uncertain. V lost 0 bases, J lost 6 bases, and 15 bases lay in between. This CDR3 is built from 15 residues. Germline values: CDR1 LNHNV, CDR2 YYDKDF (reference sequence). CDR3 DNA: TGTGCCACCAGCAGAGATCTAGGCAGGTCTAGCGAGCAGTACTTC. Its protein is CATSRDLGRSSEQYF. Full variable domain (rest looked up from reference TRBV15 and TRBJ2-7): DAMVIQNPRYQVTQFGKPVTLSCSQTLNHNVMYWYQQKSSQAPKLLFHYYDKDFNNEADTPDNFQSRRPNTSFCFLDIRSPGLGDTAMYLCATSRDLGRSSEQYFGPGTRLTVT.

The chain joins TRBV27 to TRBJ2-3; possibly TRBD1 for D (6 bases). With 6 bases removed from V and 0 bases from J, the gap between germline ends came to 22 bases. The CDR3 covers 18 residues. Germline lookup yields CDR1 MNHEY and CDR2 SMNVEV (reference sequence). The CDR3 loop reads CASSQNHRVTPSTDTQYF. CDR3 DNA sequence: TGTGCCAGCAGCCAAAACCACAGGGTTACACCAAGCACAGATACGCAGTATTTT.

Concerning this clone itself: The identical CDR3 is also encoded by other nucleotide sequences in the sample. V gene TRBV5-1 combines with J gene TRBJ2-1, with D possibly matching TRBD2 (6 bases). This CDR3 spans 15 amino acids. Between the trimmed V and J ends, which lost 4 bases and 0 bases, there was a span of 11 bases. CDR1 SGHRS and CDR2 YFSETQ come from the germline V gene. The CDR3 loop is CASSPGLTSYNEQFF. The CDR3 DNA follows: TGCGCCAGCAGCCCGGGACTTACCTCCTACAATGAGCAGTTCTTC.

Worth noting for this clone: Additional DNA sequences in this sample encode the identical CDR3. The chain couples TRBV5-1 to TRBJ2-3; D not certain. Germline CDR1 is SGHRS and CDR2 is YFSETQ. CDR3 length equals 14 residues. The V and J ends lost 0 bases and 0 bases respectively, with 5 bases between them. Here the CDR3 DNA reads TGCGCCAGCAGCTTGGTTGGGAGCACAGATACGCAGTATTTT. Its translation is CASSLVGSTDTQYF.

CDR3 amino acids: CASSLPRGYGYTF. The CDR3, as DNA: TGTGCCAGCAGCTTACCGAGGGGCTATGGCTACACCTTC. This chain joins TRBV7-8 and TRBJ1-2, with D possibly matching TRBD1 (5 bases). The CDR3 length is 13 residues. Germline CDR1 is SGHVS and CDR2 is FQNEAQ. V lost 2 bases and J lost 4, with 8 bases in between.

The V gene is TRBV9, the J gene TRBJ2-5, with a weak D call TRBD2 (5 bases). This CDR3 is built from 15 residues. V was pared by 2 bases and J by 0 bases, with 11 bases between. Looked up from germline, CDR1 is SGDLS and CDR2 is YYNGEE. The CDR3 DNA reads as TGTGCCAGCAGCGTGATCGGCGGGTACCAAGAGACCCAGTACTTC. It encodes CASSVIGGYQETQYF.

This clone was picked up one time. This chain joins TRBV11-2 and TRBJ2-1; unclear D gene. Germline loops: CDR1 SGHAT, CDR2 FQNNGV. CDR3 length: 13 amino acids. Trimming left V 1 base short and J 3 bases short, with 4 bases between. CDR3 sequence (DNA): TGTGCCAGCAGCTTAGGGAACTACAATGAGCAGTTCTTC. Its translation is CASSLGNYNEQFF.

J is TRBJ1-5 and V is TRBV28, with a weak D call TRBD1 (5 bases). CDR1 MDHEN and CDR2 SYDVKM come from the germline V gene. V lost 10 bases to trimming and J lost 0 bases, with 10 bases between them. The CDR3 loop spans 13 amino acids. The CDR3 here is CAIQGYSNQPQHF. The CDR3 bases are TGTGCCATTCAGGGCTATAGCAATCAGCCCCAGCATTTT.

V is TRBV19 and J is TRBJ2-2; TRBD1 matches 7 bases. V trimming: 6 bases; J trimming: 1 base; junction bases outside the gene matches: 5. CDR1 LNHDA and CDR2 SQIVND come from the germline V gene (reference sequence). The CDR3 totals 15 residues. The CDR3 region has the DNA TGTGCCAGTAGCGACAGGGCCCTGAACACCGGGGAGCTGTTTTTT. The encoded protein is CASSDRALNTGELFF. The full variable domain, with the rest looked up from reference TRBV19 and TRBJ2-2, is DGGITQSPKYLFRKEGQNVTLSCEQNLNHDAMYWYRQDPGQGLRLIYYSQIVNDFQKGDIAEGYSVSREKKESFPLTVTSAQKNPTAFYLCASSDRALNTGELFFGEGSRLTVL.

This clone was counted once. V gene TRBV7-9 combines with J gene TRBJ2-7; possibly TRBD1 for D (5 bases). V was trimmed by 2 bases and J by 3 bases, leaving 8 bases between them. Germline V gene sequence: CDR1 SEHNR, CDR2 FQNEAQ (reference sequence). CDR3 length: 13 residues. CDR3 loop: CASSLSRVYEQYF. CDR3 DNA sequence: TGTGCCAGCAGCTTAAGCAGGGTCTACGAGCAGTACTTC.

The rearrangement joins TRBV19 to TRBJ1-1; D may be TRBD1 (6 bases). The CDR3 has 13 residues. The ends were cut back, 4 bases at V and 3 bases at J, with 9 bases in the middle. Germline V lookup: CDR1 LNHDA, CDR2 SQIVND (reference sequence). CDR3 sequence: CASSTHRDTEAFF. DNA of the CDR3: TGTGCCAGTAGTACCCACAGGGACACTGAAGCTTTCTTT.

In the case of this clone: This same CDR3 is encoded by further DNA sequences in the sample. This chain joins TRBV5-1 and TRBJ2-5; tentatively, D is TRBD1 (5 bases). The CDR3 spans 14 residues. Trimming pared 0 bases from V and 1 base from J, leaving 7 bases between. Germline loops: CDR1 SGHRS, CDR2 YFSETQ. The DNA for the CDR3 is TGCGCCAGCAGCTTGGTGACAGCCCAAGAGACCCAGTACTTC. Translated: CASSLVTAQETQYF.

CDR3 protein: CASSYVMTGGYTF. In DNA, the CDR3 is TGTGCCAGCAGTTACGTGATGACGGGAGGCTACACCTTC. The chain employs TRBV6-5 and TRBJ1-2; no clear D gene. V was clipped by 2 bases and J by 8 bases, with 12 bases between them. CDR3 length: 13 amino acids. CDR1 is MNHEY, CDR2 SVGAGI, per germline.

This rearrangement joins TRBV28 to TRBJ1-1; D is unclear. The germline gives CDR1 MDHEN, CDR2 SYDVKM. CDR3 size: 14 residues. V was shortened by 4 bases and J by 0 bases, with 9 bases between the two germline ends. CDR3 DNA: TGTGCCAGCAGTTCGTCGTCCATGAACACTGAAGCTTTCTTT. Protein sequence: CASSSSSMNTEAFF.

The gene calls are TRBV28 and TRBJ1-2; no clear D gene. CDR1 MDHEN and CDR2 SYDVKM come from the germline V gene. Between the trimmed V and J ends, which lost 1 base and 0 bases, there was a span of 12 bases. The CDR3 has 16 amino acids. The CDR3 DNA is TGTGCCAGCAGTTTATCTTCCACTTTTACTAACTATGGCTACACCTTC. As protein: CASSLSSTFTNYGYTF.